This TCR beta chain was recovered during a study of blood T cell repertoires in COVID-19. Background on the study: Samples taken during acute and convalescent COVID-19 were collected in the United States, Italy and Spain. In each case, the material was cDNA or gDNA derived from T cells, B-cell-depleted T cells, or PBMCs.

CDR1 PRHDT and CDR2 FYEKMQ come from the germline V gene (reference sequence). Trimming at V came to 2 bases and at J to 4 bases, leaving 6 bases not matched to a gene. This CDR3 comprises 15 residues. As originally analysed: Reference gene primer amplification in the assay estimated nucleated cell counts. TCRdb's copy holds only in-frame clones and misses some; the assay was immunoSEQ multiplex PCR. That table is the source of V, J and clone size, and D and trimming were worked out from the DNA. This table has about 170,000 clones, around 84% appearing once. The sequencing sample was made of peripheral blood. The sequence came from a human donor with acute or convalescent COVID-19. The donor label of this sample is uncertain. This chain connects TRBV13 to TRBJ2-7; 9 positions agree with TRBD1. CDR3 protein: CASSLYRGQAYEQYF. The CDR3 coding sequence is TGTGCCAGCAGCTTATACAGGGGGCAGGCGTACGAGCAGTACTTC.